These 4 T cell receptor beta chains share one sample of origin, sequenced in a study of PD-1 blockade in classical Hodgkin lymphoma. Exposure to brentuximab vedotin varied, and each patient had relapsed following autologous stem cell transplantation. Profiled with immunoSEQ multiplex PCR; TCRdb holds only in-frame clones, not every one. The data show 20,000 to 25,000 clones, with 73% seen just once and roughly 25% held by the top ten. Source: peripheral blood mononuclear cells (PBMCs), taken before the second cycle of nivolumab. These receptor sequences come from a human donor with classical Hodgkin lymphoma.

This chain links TRBV28 with TRBJ2-1; 9 bases fit TRBD2. The CDR3 is 15 residues long. V trimming: 5 bases; J trimming: 7 bases; junction bases outside the gene matches: 9. The germline V gene has CDR1 MDHEN and CDR2 SYDVKM. The CDR3 coding sequence is TGTGCCAGCAGTCTTGGCGGGAGGGTGCGGAATGAGCAGTTCTTC. It is translated as CASSLGGRVRNEQFF.

The chain uses TRBV14 and TRBJ2-1; 11 bases line up with TRBD2. CDR1 is SGHDN and CDR2 is FVKESK in the germline V gene. The CDR3 spans 15 residues. Trimming took 5 bases from V and 0 from J; bases not matched to a gene: 0. The CDR3 here is CASSTSGSSYNEQFF. The CDR3, as DNA: TGTGCCAGCAGCACTAGCGGGAGCTCCTACAATGAGCAGTTCTTC.

The chain recombines TRBV6-1 with TRBJ2-7; no reliable D call. The germline V gene encodes CDR1 MNHNS and CDR2 SASEGT. The germline V and J ends were trimmed by 7 bases and 5 bases, with 18 bases remaining between them. The CDR3 is 14 residues long. Here the CDR3 DNA reads TGTGCCAGCACCCAGAGTAGGATCCACCACGAGCAGTACTTC. This translates into CASTQSRIHHEQYF.

The genes are TRBV4-2 and TRBJ2-5; TRBD2 might be the D (6 bases). The J call may not be correct, given that the DNA end is closer to TRBJ2-7. The CDR3 sequence is 15 residues long. Germline CDR1 reads LGHNA; CDR2 reads YNFKEQ. DNA of the CDR3: TGTGCCAGCAGCCAAGCTGGGGACTTCTCCTACGAGCAGTACTTC. Amino acid sequence: CASSQAGDFSYEQYF.